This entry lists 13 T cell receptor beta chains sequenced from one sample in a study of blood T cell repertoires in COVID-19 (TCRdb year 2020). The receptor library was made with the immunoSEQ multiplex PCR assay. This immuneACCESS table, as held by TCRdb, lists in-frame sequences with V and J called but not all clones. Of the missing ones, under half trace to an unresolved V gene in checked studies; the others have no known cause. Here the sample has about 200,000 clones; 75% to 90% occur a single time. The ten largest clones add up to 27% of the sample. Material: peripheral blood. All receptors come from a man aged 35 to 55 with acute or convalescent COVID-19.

The CDR3 region is CAWTAGGEKLFF. The CDR3 DNA follows: TGTGCCTGGACCGCAGGAGGTGAAAAACTGTTTTTT. The V and J genes are TRBV30 and TRBJ1-4, with D uncertain. CDR1 GTSNPN and CDR2 SVGIG come from the germline V gene (reference sequence). The ends were cut back, 4 bases at V and 7 bases at J, with 10 bases in the middle. The CDR3 runs to 12 residues.

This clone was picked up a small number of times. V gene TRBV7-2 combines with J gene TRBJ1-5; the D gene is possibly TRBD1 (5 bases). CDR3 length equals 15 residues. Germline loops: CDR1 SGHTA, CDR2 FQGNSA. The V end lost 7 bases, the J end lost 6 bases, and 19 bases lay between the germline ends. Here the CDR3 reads CASNGVAGTFQPQHF. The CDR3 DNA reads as TGTGCCAGCAACGGTGTCGCCGGGACTTTTCAGCCCCAGCATTTT.

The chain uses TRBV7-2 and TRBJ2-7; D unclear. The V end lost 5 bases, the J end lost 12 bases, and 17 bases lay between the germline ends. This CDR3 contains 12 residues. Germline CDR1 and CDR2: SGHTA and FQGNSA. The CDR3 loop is CASSPRSFSLYF. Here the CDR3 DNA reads TGTGCCAGCAGCCCTCGGTCCTTCTCTCTGTACTTC.

The CDR3 spells CASSFGGNGETQYF. In DNA, the CDR3 is TGCGCCAGCAGCTTCGGCGGGAATGGAGAGACCCAGTACTTC. The chain joins TRBV5-1 to TRBJ2-5, with D perhaps matching TRBD2 (6 bases). V lost 2 bases to trimming and J lost 4 bases, with 12 bases between them. Germline lookup yields CDR1 SGHRS and CDR2 YFSETQ. This CDR3 comprises 14 residues.

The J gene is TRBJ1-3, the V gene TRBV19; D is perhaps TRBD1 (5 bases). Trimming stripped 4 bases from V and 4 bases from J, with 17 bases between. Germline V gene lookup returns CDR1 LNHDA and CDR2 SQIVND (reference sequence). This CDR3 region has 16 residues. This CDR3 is CASSKLRDAGGNTIYF. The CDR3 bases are TGTGCCAGTAGTAAGTTACGGGACGCGGGAGGAAACACCATATATTTT. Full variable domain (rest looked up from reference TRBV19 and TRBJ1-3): DGGITQSPKYLFRKEGQNVTLSCEQNLNHDAMYWYRQDPGQGLRLIYYSQIVNDFQKGDIAEGYSVSREKKESFPLTVTSAQKNPTAFYLCASSKLRDAGGNTIYFGEGSWLTVV.

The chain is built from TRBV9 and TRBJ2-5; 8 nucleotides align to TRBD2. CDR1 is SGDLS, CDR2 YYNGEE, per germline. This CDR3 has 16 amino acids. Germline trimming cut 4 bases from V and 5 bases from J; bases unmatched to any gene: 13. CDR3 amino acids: CASSPRGSGRYETQYF. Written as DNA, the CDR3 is TGTGCCAGCAGCCCCCGGGGAAGCGGGAGATATGAGACCCAGTACTTC.

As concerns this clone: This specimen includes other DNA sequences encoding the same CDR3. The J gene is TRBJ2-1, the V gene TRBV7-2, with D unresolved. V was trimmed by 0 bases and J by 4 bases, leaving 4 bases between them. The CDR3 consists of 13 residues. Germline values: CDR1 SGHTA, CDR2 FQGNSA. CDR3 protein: CASSLALYNEQFF. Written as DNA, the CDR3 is TGTGCCAGCAGCTTAGCACTTTACAATGAGCAGTTCTTC. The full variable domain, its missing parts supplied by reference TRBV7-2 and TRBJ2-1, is GAGVSQSPSNKVTEKGKDVELRCDPISGHTALYWYRQSLGQGLEFLIYFQGNSAPDKSGLPSDRFSAERTGGSVSTLTIQRTQQEDSAVYLCASSLALYNEQFFGPGTRLTVL.

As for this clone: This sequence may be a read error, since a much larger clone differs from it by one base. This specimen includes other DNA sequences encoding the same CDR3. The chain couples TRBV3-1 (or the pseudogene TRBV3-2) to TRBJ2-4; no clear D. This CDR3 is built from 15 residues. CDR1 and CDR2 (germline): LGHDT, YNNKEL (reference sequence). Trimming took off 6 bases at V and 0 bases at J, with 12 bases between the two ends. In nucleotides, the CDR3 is TGTGCCAGCAGTCCCCGAGATTTAGCCAAAAACATTCAGTACTTC. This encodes CASSPRDLAKNIQYF.

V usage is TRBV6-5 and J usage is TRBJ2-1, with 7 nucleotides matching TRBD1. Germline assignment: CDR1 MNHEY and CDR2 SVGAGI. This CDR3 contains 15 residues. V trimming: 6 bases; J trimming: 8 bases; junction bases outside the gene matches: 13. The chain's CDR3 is CASRATGKTGDEQFF. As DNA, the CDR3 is TGTGCCAGCAGGGCGACTGGTAAAACAGGGGATGAGCAGTTCTTC.

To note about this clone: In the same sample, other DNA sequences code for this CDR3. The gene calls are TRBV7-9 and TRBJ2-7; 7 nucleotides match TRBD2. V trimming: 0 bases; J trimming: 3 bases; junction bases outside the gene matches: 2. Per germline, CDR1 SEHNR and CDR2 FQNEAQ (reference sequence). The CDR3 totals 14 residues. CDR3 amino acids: CASSLAGTIYEQYF. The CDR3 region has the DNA TGTGCCAGCAGCTTAGCGGGGACTATCTACGAGCAGTACTTC.

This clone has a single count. The CDR3 DNA sequence: TGTGCCAGCACCTTTTTCGGGACAGCTTCCTACGAGCAGTACTTC. This gives the protein CASTFFGTASYEQYF. The chain is built from TRBV11-2 and TRBJ2-7; 7 positions match TRBD1. The CDR3 extends over 15 amino acids. The ends lost 7 bases at V and 1 base at J; junction bases unmatched: 10. CDR1 and CDR2 (germline): SGHAT, FQNNGV.

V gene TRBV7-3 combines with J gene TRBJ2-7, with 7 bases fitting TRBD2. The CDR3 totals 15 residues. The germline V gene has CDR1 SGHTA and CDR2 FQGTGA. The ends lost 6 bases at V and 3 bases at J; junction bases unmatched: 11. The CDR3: CASSRSGIDNYEQYF. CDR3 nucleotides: TGTGCCAGCAGTCGGAGCGGGATCGATAACTACGAGCAGTACTTC.

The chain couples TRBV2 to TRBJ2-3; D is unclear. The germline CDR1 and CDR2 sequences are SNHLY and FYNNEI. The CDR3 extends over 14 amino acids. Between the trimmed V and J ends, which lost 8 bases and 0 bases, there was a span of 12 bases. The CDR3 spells CASCRFTSTDTQYF. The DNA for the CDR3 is TGTGCCAGCTGTCGATTCACTAGCACAGATACGCAGTATTTT.